What follows are 14 T cell receptor beta chains derived from one specimen sequenced in a study of patients and donors after allogeneic stem cell transplantation. TCRdb reprocessed the RT-PCR reads via MiXCR and lists one record per CDR3 protein. The sample yields 920,000 or so distinct CDR3 sequences, around 17% seen once. The sample comprised blood, either unsorted or a sorted T cell fraction (not recorded which). The receptors here all came from a human donor who was either an allogeneic HSCT recipient or a stem cell or donor lymphocyte infusion donor (not recorded which). It is not recorded whose cells these are; they may come from a transplant donor.

This clonotype was found a few times. The rearrangement joins TRBV15 to TRBJ2-5, with D maybe TRBD2 (7 bases). The CDR3 sequence is 16 residues long. V gave up 5 bases and J gave up 0 bases, with 16 bases separating them. Germline-derived CDR1 and CDR2 are LNHNV and YYDKDF (reference sequence). The CDR3 region is CATSRRGAEYQETQYF. The DNA of the CDR3 is TGTGCCACCAGCCGACGGGGGGCCGAGTACCAAGAGACCCAGTACTTC.

This clonotype has more than one count but fewer than ten. CDR3 coding DNA: TGTGCCAGCACTATCTTACAGAACACTGAAGCTTTCTTT. This sequence encodes CASTILQNTEAFF. The chain couples TRBV12-3 or TRBV12-4 to TRBJ1-1; no definite D call. The V end was cut by 7 bases, the J end by 1 base, with 10 bases between. The CDR3 sequence is 13 residues long.

The V call is TRBV5-1, the J call TRBJ2-4, with a tentative D call TRBD2 (7 bases). The CDR3 contains 16 residues. The V and J ends lost 0 bases and 5 bases respectively, with 15 bases between them. Looked up from germline, CDR1 is SGHRS and CDR2 is YFSETQ. The CDR3 region is CASSLEGGARENIQYF. The CDR3 DNA sequence: TGCGCCAGCAGCTTGGAGGGGGGGGCCCGCGAAAACATTCAGTACTTC.

The chain employs TRBV20-1 and TRBJ2-1; D is perhaps TRBD1 or TRBD2 (5 bases each). The V gene's germline CDR1 is DFQATT and CDR2 SNEGSKA (reference sequence). The CDR3 spans 12 residues. Trimming took off 6 bases at V and 9 bases at J, with 15 bases between the two ends. The CDR3 DNA sequence: TGCAGTGCCCTAGGGGCGGGCCGTGAGCAGTTCTTC. Its translation is CSALGAGREQFF.

The chain uses TRBV12-3 or TRBV12-4 and TRBJ1-6; 8 bases map to TRBD1. This CDR3 is built from 14 residues. The trim removed 6 bases at V and 7 bases at J, leaving 5 bases unmatched. This CDR3 is CASSRRQGNSPLHF. Here the CDR3 DNA reads TGTGCCAGCAGCCGGCGACAGGGGAATTCACCCCTCCACTTT.

The V call is TRBV6-2 or TRBV6-3, the J call TRBJ1-3; D is uncertain. Germline V gives CDR1 MNHEY, CDR2 SVGEGT. The CDR3 sequence is 12 residues long. The V end was cut by 2 bases, the J end by 8 bases, with 7 bases between. In nucleotides, the CDR3 is TGTGCCAGCAGTTACGACGGGGACACCATATATTTT. This encodes CASSYDGDTIYF.

This clonotype was observed at least ten times. CDR3 amino acids: CASSSGGSSYEQYF. DNA of the CDR3: TGTGCCAGCAGTTCAGGGGGCAGCTCCTACGAGCAGTACTTC. The rearrangement links TRBV12-3 or TRBV12-4 to TRBJ2-7, with 8 bases matching TRBD1. The junction had 2 bases not matched to a gene; V was cut back by 4 bases and J by 0 bases. This CDR3 has 14 amino acids.

The CDR3 DNA reads as TGTGCCAGCAGCCAACGGAGCACCAATACTTACGAGCAGTACTTC. Residues: CASSQRSTNTYEQYF. V and J are TRBV3-1 and TRBJ2-7; D not certain. Germline V lookup: CDR1 LGHDT, CDR2 YNNKEL (reference sequence). CDR3 length: 15 amino acids. Trimming shortened V by 2 bases and J by 4 bases, and 15 bases separated the two germline ends.

This clonotype has ten or more counts. The chain joins TRBV12-3 or TRBV12-4 to TRBJ1-1, with D hard to call. Trimming stripped 2 bases from V and 0 bases from J, with 10 bases between. The CDR3 has 15 amino acids. The CDR3 reads CASSLTGKLNTEAFF. CDR3 in DNA: TGTGCCAGCAGTTTAACCGGCAAACTGAACACTGAAGCTTTCTTT.

CDR3 nucleotide sequence: TGCGCCAGCAGCTTGGAGGCAGTCCAAGAGACCCAGTACTTC. Amino acids: CASSLEAVQETQYF. This chain joins TRBV5-1 and TRBJ2-5; unclear D gene. Germline V CDR1 and CDR2: SGHRS, YFSETQ. There are 14 residues in the CDR3. V gave up 0 bases and J gave up 1 base, with 7 bases separating them.

This chain joins TRBV5-5 and TRBJ2-1, with 11 bases fitting TRBD1. The CDR3 totals 18 residues. J was trimmed by 9 bases and V by 0 bases; bases with no gene match: 14. Germline loops: CDR1 SGHKS, CDR2 YYEKEE (reference sequence). The CDR3 nucleotides read TGTGCCAGCAGCTTGGCCCCGGTAGGACAGGGGGCTAGTACTGAGCAGTTCTTC. Protein product: CASSLAPVGQGASTEQFF.

This clonotype has just a few counts. The chain couples TRBV18 to TRBJ1-2; D perhaps matches TRBD1 (5 bases). Looked up from germline, CDR1 is KGHSH and CDR2 is LQKENI. Between the trimmed V and J ends, which lost 2 bases and 3 bases, there was a span of 13 bases. This CDR3 spans 15 amino acids. The CDR3 region is CASSPDSFRHYGYTF. For the CDR3, the DNA is TGTGCCAGCTCACCAGACAGCTTCCGCCACTATGGCTACACCTTC.

The chain links TRBV5-6 to TRBJ2-3; no clear D gene. Germline CDR1 reads SGHDT; CDR2 reads YYEEEE. The V gene lost 9 bases and the J gene lost 6 bases, with 14 bases spanning the gap. The CDR3 totals 12 residues. CDR3 DNA: TGTGCCACGGCGGCGGCTGGGGATACGCAGTATTTT. Its translation is CATAAAGDTQYF.

This clonotype was seen only a few times. V gene TRBV12-3 or TRBV12-4 combines with J gene TRBJ2-2; D unclear. CDR3 size: 14 residues. Between the trimmed V and J ends, which lost 4 bases and 4 bases, there was a span of 10 bases. The CDR3 loop reads CASSWARPTGELFF. For the CDR3, the DNA is TGTGCCAGCAGTTGGGCGAGGCCCACCGGGGAGCTGTTTTTT.